One TCR beta chain is described in this entry. This sample is part of a study of blood T cell repertoires in COVID-19. The V gene's germline CDR1 is LNHDA and CDR2 SQIVND (reference sequence). V gave up 3 bases and J gave up 6 bases, with 8 bases separating them. The CDR3 spans 12 residues. The repertoire was sequenced with immunoSEQ multiplex PCR; TCRdb's copy has only in-frame clones and lacks some. The top ten clones hold roughly 3.7% of a sample with 200,000 to 250,000 clones, 88% of them seen once. This chain connects TRBV19 to TRBJ1-1; D is undetermined. What was sequenced was PBMCs or T cells enriched from blood (not recorded which). The clonotype comes from a young woman who had been exposed to COVID-19. The CDR3 bases are TGTGCCAGTAGTATCGACGGGGCTGAAGCTTTCTTT. Amino acids: CASSIDGAEAFF.